This T cell receptor beta chain was sequenced during a study of blood T cell repertoires in COVID-19. Study-level background: From the United States, Italy and Spain came samples of acute and convalescent COVID-19. Sources were T cells, B-cell-depleted T cells, or PBMCs; the material itself was cDNA or gDNA.

In the source study's methods: Reference gene primer amplification gave estimated nucleated cell counts. The data were produced by immunoSEQ multiplex PCR, yet TCRdb's version contains in-frame clones alone and is incomplete. D and trimming were read from the DNA, whereas the V and J calls and clone size are those reported in that table. This table holds about 200,000 clones, about 88% found once. V lost 6 bases, J lost 4 bases, and 18 bases lay in between. Germline CDR1 and CDR2: MNHNY and SVGAGI (reference sequence). The CDR3 length is 15 residues. Seattle's cohort entered during active infection and was followed longitudinally.

The receptor comes from a man aged 50 to 60 with COVID-19, enrolled during active disease. The rearrangement links TRBV6-6 to TRBJ2-5; the D gene is possibly TRBD2 (7 bases). Material for sequencing was peripheral blood. The CDR3, as DNA: TGTGCCAGCAGAAACCGCCAGGGAGGGGGAGAGACCCAGTACTTC. This translates into CASRNRQGGGETQYF.